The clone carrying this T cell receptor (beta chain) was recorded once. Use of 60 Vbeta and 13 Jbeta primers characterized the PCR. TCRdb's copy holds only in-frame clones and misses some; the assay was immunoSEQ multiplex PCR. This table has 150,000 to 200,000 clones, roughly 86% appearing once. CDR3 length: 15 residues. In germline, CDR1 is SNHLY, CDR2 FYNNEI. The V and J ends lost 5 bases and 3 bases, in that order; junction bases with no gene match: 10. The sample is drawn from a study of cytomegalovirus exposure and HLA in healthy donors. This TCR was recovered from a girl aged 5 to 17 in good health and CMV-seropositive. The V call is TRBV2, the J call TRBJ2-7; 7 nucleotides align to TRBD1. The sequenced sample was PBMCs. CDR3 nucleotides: TGTGCCAGCAGTCCCGGGACAGAGAACTTCTACGAGCAGTACTTC. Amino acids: CASSPGTENFYEQYF.